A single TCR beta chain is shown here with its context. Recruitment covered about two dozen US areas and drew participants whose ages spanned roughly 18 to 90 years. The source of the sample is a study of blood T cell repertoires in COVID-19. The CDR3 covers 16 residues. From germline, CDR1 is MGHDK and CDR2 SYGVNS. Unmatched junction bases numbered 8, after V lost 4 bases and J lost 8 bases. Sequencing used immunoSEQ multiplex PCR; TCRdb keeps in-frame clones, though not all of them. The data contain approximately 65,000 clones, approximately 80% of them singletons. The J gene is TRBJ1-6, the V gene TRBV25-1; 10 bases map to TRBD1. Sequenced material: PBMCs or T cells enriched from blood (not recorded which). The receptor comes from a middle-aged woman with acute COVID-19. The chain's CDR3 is CASSVPGQGMDSPLHF. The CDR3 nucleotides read TGTGCCAGCAGTGTCCCGGGACAGGGGATGGATTCACCCCTCCACTTT.